The sequence of this T cell receptor beta chain was determined in a study of cytomegalovirus exposure and HLA in healthy donors. Turning to the study itself: As released early, the data held some 80 million unique TCRs from HLA-typed donors. Findings and caveats of the study: In vitro checks showed that a few CMV-associated chains really do target CMV antigens. Follow-up analysis found HLA locus-dependent TCR association rates, highest for DRB1 and lowest for HLA-C.

The donors comprised healthy bone marrow donors. Use of 60 Vbeta and 13 Jbeta primers characterized the PCR. Profiling relied on immunoSEQ multiplex PCR, and the TCRdb table lists in-frame clones only, not all of them. The table records roughly 100,000 clones, 75% to 90% of them present only once. Germline V gives CDR1 SGHRS, CDR2 YFSETQ. V was clipped by 4 bases and J by 2 bases; unmatched bases: 5. The CDR3 is made up of 14 amino acids. Notes on this clone: Its antigen is still unknown.

The sample taken for sequencing was PBMCs. This chain joins TRBV5-1 and TRBJ2-5; 7 bases align to TRBD1. This receptor was taken from a man aged 25-45 years in good health and CMV-seropositive. CDR3 coding DNA: TGCGCCAGCAGCGAGGGACAGCAACAAGAGACCCAGTACTTC. Protein: CASSEGQQQETQYF.